The 7 T cell receptor beta chains in this list originate from one sample, sequenced in a study of early T cells in non-severe SARS-CoV-2 infection. TCRdb used MiXCR to reprocess the 5' RACE reads, holding one entry per CDR3 protein. There are 75,000 to 95,000 distinct CDR3 sequences in the sample; roughly 17% occur only once, and roughly 4.7% lies in the top ten. The source was whole blood, collected at baseline. These TCRs come from an adult who was a healthcare worker with PCR-confirmed SARS-CoV-2 infection or an uninfected control (not recorded which).

The gene calls are TRBV12-3 or TRBV12-4 and TRBJ2-3; TRBD1 or TRBD2 may be the D gene (5 bases each). Trimming removed 5 bases from V and 5 bases from J, with 17 bases in between. The length of the CDR3 is 15 residues. The CDR3 loop reads CASSATGPRGDTQYF. As DNA, the CDR3 is TGTGCCAGCAGTGCTACAGGCCCCCGGGGAGATACGCAGTATTTT.

The chain uses TRBV2 and TRBJ1-5; weak D call: TRBD1 (5 bases). The germline gives CDR1 SNHLY, CDR2 FYNNEI. This CDR3 is 14 amino acids long. The V and J ends lost 6 bases and 6 bases respectively, with 15 bases between them. The CDR3 DNA reads TGTGCCAGCAGCGCCCGGGCGGGACGTCAGCCCCAGCATTTT. Translating it yields CASSARAGRQPQHF.

This clonotype was observed many times. The chain is built from TRBV6-2 or TRBV6-3 and TRBJ2-2; 8 nucleotides match TRBD2. The CDR3 covers 14 residues. The V gene end was trimmed by 7 bases and the J gene end by 5 bases; junction bases not matched to a gene: 6. Looked up from germline, CDR1 is MNHEY and CDR2 is SVGEGT. The chain's CDR3 is CASNRIAGTGELFF. In DNA form, the CDR3 reads TGTGCCAGCAACCGTATAGCGGGAACCGGGGAGCTGTTTTTT.

The gene calls are TRBV28 and TRBJ1-5, with D hard to call. This CDR3 is built from 13 residues. Germline loops: CDR1 MDHEN, CDR2 SYDVKM. The germline V and J ends were trimmed by 2 bases and 4 bases, with 6 bases remaining between them. The CDR3 reads CASSLAWNQPQHF. The CDR3 DNA sequence: TGTGCCAGCAGTTTAGCGTGGAATCAGCCCCAGCATTTT.

The gene calls are TRBV7-6 and TRBJ2-1; 7 bases line up with TRBD2. The V segment lost 1 base and the J segment 10 bases; nucleotides outside the gene matches: 16. This CDR3 contains 17 residues. The germline CDR1 and CDR2 sequences are SGHVS and FNYEAQ. CDR3 loop: CASSLVLPSGVLGEQFF. DNA of the CDR3: TGTGCCAGCAGCTTAGTCTTGCCTAGCGGAGTGTTGGGGGAGCAGTTCTTC.

This clonotype was recorded at least ten times. This chain links TRBV7-2 with TRBJ2-3, with TRBD2 matching over 10 bases. Germline V CDR1 and CDR2: SGHTA, FQGNSA. The J segment lost 3 bases and the V segment lost 6 bases, leaving 6 bases of the junction unmatched. The CDR3 has 15 amino acids. CDR3 nucleotides: TGTGCCAGCAGGCTAGCGGGAGTGGCGACAGATACGCAGTATTTT. It is translated as CASRLAGVATDTQYF.

The J gene is TRBJ2-2, the V gene TRBV6-6, with D hard to call. Germline V gene lookup returns CDR1 MNHNY and CDR2 SVGAGI (reference sequence). V shed 10 bases and J shed 7 bases, with 10 bases lying between them. This CDR3 spans 11 amino acids. This CDR3 is CATWTSGELFF. As DNA, the CDR3 is TGTGCCACCTGGACCAGCGGGGAGCTGTTTTTT.